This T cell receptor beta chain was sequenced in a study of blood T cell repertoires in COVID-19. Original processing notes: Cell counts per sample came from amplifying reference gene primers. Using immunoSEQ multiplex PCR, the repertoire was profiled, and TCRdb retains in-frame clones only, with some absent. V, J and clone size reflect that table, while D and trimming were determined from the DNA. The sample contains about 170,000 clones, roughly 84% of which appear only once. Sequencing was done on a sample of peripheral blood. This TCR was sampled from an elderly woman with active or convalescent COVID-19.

CDR3 coding DNA: TGCGCCAGCAGTGAGTCGGGACAGGGAAAGAATACGCAGTATTTT. The encoded protein is CASSESGQGKNTQYF. The J gene is TRBJ2-3, the V gene TRBV10-2; 9 positions agree with TRBD1. This CDR3 is 15 amino acids long. The germline gives CDR1 WSHSY, CDR2 SAAADI. J lost 7 bases, V lost 0 bases, and 5 bases had no gene match.